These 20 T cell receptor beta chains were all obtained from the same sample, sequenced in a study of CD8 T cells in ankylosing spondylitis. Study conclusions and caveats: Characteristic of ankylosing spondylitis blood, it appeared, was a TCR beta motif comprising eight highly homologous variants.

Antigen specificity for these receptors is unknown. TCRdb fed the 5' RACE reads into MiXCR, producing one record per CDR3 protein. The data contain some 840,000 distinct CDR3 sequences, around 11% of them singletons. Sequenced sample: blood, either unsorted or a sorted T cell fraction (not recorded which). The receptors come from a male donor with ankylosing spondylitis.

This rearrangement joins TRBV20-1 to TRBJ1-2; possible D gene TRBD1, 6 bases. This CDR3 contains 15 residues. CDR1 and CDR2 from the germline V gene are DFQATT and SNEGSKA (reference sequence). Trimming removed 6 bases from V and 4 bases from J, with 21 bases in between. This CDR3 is CSAHPSTGTLYGYTF. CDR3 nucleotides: TGCAGTGCCCATCCCTCCACAGGGACCCTCTATGGCTACACCTTC.

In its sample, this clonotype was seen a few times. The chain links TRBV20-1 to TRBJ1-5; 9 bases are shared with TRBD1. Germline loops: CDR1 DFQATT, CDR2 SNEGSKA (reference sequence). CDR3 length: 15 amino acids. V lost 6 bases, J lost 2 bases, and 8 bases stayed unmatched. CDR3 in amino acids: CSATDRGAGNQPQHF. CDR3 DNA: TGCAGTGCCACGGACAGGGGAGCGGGCAATCAGCCCCAGCATTTT.

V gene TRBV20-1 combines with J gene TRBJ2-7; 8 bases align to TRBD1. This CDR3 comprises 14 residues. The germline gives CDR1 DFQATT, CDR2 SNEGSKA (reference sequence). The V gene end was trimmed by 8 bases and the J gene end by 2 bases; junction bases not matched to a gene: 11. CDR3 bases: TGCAGTTCAGGGGGCAGGGGACCTACCTACGAGCAGTACTTC. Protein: CSSGGRGPTYEQYF.

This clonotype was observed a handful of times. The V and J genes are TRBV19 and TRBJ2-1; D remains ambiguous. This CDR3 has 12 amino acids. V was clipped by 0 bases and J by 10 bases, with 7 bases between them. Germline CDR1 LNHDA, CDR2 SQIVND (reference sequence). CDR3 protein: CASSIEAREQFF. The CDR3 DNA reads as TGTGCCAGTAGTATAGAGGCCCGGGAGCAGTTCTTC. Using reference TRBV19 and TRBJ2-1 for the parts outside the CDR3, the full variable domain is DGGITQSPKYLFRKEGQNVTLSCEQNLNHDAMYWYRQDPGQGLRLIYYSQIVNDFQKGDIAEGYSVSREKKESFPLTVTSAQKNPTAFYLCASSIEAREQFFGPGTRLTVL.

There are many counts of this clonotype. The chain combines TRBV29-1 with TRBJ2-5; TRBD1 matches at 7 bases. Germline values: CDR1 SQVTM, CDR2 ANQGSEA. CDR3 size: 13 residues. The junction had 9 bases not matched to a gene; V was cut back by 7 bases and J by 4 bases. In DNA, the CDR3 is TGCAGCGCCATCCGGACAGGCCTAGAGACCCAGTACTTC. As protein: CSAIRTGLETQYF.

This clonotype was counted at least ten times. This chain's CDR3 is CASSWGGSYEQYF. CDR3 in DNA: TGCGCCAGCAGCTGGGGGGGCTCCTACGAGCAGTACTTC. The V and J genes are TRBV5-1 and TRBJ2-7; TRBD2 aligns across 7 bases. V lost 3 bases to trimming and J lost 0 bases; unmatched junction nucleotides: 0. The V gene's germline CDR1 is SGHRS and CDR2 YFSETQ. This CDR3 comprises 13 residues. Full variable domain (remainder filled in from reference TRBV5-1 and TRBJ2-7): KAGVTQTPRYLIKTRGQQVTLSCSPISGHRSVSWYQQTPGQGLQFLFEYFSETQRNKGNFPGRFSGRQFSNSRSEMNVSTLELGDSALYLCASSWGGSYEQYFGPGTRLTVT.

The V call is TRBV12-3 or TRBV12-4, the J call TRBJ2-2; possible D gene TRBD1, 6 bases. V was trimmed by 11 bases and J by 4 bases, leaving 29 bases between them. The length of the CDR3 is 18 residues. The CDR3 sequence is CAFSLGSIGGRLTGELFF. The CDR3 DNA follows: TGTGCCTTCAGTTTAGGGAGTATTGGGGGCCGGCTCACCGGGGAGCTGTTTTTT.

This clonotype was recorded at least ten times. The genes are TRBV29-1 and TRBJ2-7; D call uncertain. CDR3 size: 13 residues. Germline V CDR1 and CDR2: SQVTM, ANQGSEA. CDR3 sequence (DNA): TGCAGTGCTGGCACGGGTTCTTCCTACGAGCAGTACTTC. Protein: CSAGTGSSYEQYF.

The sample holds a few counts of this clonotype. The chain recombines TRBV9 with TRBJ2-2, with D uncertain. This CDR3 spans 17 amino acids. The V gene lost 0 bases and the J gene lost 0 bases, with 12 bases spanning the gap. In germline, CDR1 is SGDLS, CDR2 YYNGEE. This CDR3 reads CASSVAGRIANTGELFF. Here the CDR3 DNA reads TGTGCCAGCAGCGTAGCTGGACGGATCGCGAACACCGGGGAGCTGTTTTTT.

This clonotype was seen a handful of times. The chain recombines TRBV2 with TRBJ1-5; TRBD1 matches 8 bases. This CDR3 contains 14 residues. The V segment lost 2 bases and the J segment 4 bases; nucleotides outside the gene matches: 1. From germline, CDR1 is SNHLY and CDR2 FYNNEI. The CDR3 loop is CASSERDRNQPQHF. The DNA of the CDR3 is TGTGCCAGCAGTGAACGGGACAGGAATCAGCCCCAGCATTTT. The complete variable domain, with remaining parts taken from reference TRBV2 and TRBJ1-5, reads EPEVTQTPSHQVTQMGQEVILRCVPISNHLYFYWYRQILGQKVEFLVSFYNNEISEKSEIFDDQFSVERPDGSNFTLKIRSTKLEDSAMYFCASSERDRNQPQHFGDGTRLSIL.

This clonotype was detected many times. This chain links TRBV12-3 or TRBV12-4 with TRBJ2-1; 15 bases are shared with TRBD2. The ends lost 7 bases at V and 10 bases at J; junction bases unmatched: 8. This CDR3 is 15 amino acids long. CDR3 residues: CASNQGLAGGREQFF. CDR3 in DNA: TGTGCCAGCAATCAGGGACTAGCGGGGGGACGGGAGCAGTTCTTC.

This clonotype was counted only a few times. CDR3 in amino acids: CASIMTGFSYEQYF. The CDR3 DNA follows: TGTGCCAGCATAATGACAGGGTTCTCCTACGAGCAGTACTTC. This chain connects TRBV2 to TRBJ2-7, with 7 positions matching TRBD1. The CDR3 runs 14 residues. The V segment lost 7 bases and the J segment 0 bases; nucleotides outside the gene matches: 6. Germline CDR1 and CDR2: SNHLY and FYNNEI. The full variable domain, in which reference TRBV2 and TRBJ2-7 provide the parts outside the CDR3, is EPEVTQTPSHQVTQMGQEVILRCVPISNHLYFYWYRQILGQKVEFLVSFYNNEISEKSEIFDDQFSVERPDGSNFTLKIRSTKLEDSAMYFCASIMTGFSYEQYFGPGTRLTVT.

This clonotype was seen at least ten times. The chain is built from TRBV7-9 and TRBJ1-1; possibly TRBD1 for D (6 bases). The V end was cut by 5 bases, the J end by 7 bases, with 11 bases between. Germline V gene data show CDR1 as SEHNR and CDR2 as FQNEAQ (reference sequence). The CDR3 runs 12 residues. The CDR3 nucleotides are TGTGCCAGCAGCCAGGACAGTAGTGAAGCTTTCTTT. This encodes CASSQDSSEAFF.

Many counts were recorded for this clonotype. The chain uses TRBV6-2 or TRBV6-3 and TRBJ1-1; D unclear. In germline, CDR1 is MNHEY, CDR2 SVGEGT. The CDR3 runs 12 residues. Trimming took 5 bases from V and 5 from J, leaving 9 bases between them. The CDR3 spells CASSHAGTEAFF. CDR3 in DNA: TGTGCCAGCAGTCACGCGGGTACTGAAGCTTTCTTT.

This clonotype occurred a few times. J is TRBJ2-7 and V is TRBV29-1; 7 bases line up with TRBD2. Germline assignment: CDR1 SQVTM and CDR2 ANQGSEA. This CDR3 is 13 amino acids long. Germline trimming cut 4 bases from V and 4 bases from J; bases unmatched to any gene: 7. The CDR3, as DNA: TGCAGCGTTGTCGGGGGGAATGGGTACGAGCAGTACTTC. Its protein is CSVVGGNGYEQYF.

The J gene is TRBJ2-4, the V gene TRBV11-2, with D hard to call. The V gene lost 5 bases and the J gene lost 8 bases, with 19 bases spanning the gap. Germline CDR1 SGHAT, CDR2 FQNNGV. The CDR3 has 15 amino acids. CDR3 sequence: CASSRLPEEGYIQYF. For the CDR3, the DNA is TGTGCCAGCAGCCGTCTCCCCGAAGAAGGATACATTCAGTACTTC.

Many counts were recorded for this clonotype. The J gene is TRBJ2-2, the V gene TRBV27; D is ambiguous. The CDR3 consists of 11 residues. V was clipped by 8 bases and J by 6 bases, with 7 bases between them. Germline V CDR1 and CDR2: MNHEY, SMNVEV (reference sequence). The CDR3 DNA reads TGTGCCAGCCGGTTCGCCGGGGAGCTGTTTTTT. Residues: CASRFAGELFF.

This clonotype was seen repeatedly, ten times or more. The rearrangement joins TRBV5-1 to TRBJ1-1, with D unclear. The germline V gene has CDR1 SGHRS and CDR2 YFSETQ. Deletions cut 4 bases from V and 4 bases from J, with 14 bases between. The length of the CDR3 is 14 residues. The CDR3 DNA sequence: TGCGCCAGCAGCGCCTCGGTCGGAGGCACTGAAGCTTTCTTT. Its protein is CASSASVGGTEAFF.

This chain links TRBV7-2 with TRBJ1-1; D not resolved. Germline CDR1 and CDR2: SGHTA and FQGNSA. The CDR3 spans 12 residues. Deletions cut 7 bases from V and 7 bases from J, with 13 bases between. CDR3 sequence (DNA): TGTGCCAGCAATCATATAGCGGATGAAGCTTTCTTT. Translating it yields CASNHIADEAFF.

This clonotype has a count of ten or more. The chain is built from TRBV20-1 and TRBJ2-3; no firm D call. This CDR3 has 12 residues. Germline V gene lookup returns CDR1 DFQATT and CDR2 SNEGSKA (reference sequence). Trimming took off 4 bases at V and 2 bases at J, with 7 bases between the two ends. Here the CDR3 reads CSATLDTDTQYF. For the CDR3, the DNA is TGCAGTGCTACCCTAGACACAGATACGCAGTATTTT.